This T cell receptor beta chain was identified in a study of T cell changes during pregnancy in multiple sclerosis. Trimming pared 3 bases from V and 5 bases from J, leaving 14 bases between. This CDR3 region has 14 residues. CDR1 is KGHSH, CDR2 LQKENI, per germline. Profiled with immunoSEQ multiplex PCR; TCRdb holds only in-frame clones, not every one. There are about 44,000 clones in the sample; about 93% occur only once, and approximately 0.49% lies in the top ten. The sample here was CD4+ T cells from peripheral blood mononuclear cells, taken in the first trimester of pregnancy. V is TRBV18 and J is TRBJ2-7; D is perhaps TRBD2 (6 bases). This sequence was found in a female donor with multiple sclerosis, enrolled in a pregnancy study. CDR3 amino acids: CASSPGGVGNEQYF. The CDR3 coding sequence is TGTGCCAGCTCACCGGGCGGGGTTGGGAACGAGCAGTACTTC.